Described below is a single T cell receptor (beta chain) sequence and its context. Antigen specificity is unknown. The entry originates in a study of cytomegalovirus exposure and HLA in healthy donors. Study results and limitations: For most TCR sequences rarity was the rule, although some public TCRs occurred in many donors. Later on, an analysis found that several of the most significant clusters appeared to be linked to common viral pathogens, which included parvovirus B19. Some segments of the V type, notably TRBV6-2 and TRBV6-3, were excluded as indistinguishable. Most of the TCR beta V segments (in an earlier analysis) were productive either about 90% or about 30% of the time.

After removal of 4 bases from V and 7 bases from J, the junction contained 6 bases not matched to a gene. This CDR3 is 13 amino acids long. The germline gives CDR1 SGHNT, CDR2 YYREEE (reference sequence). Use of 60 Vbeta and 13 Jbeta primers characterized the PCR. The assay was immunoSEQ multiplex PCR, and TCRdb's table has in-frame clones only and misses some. The sample yields about 220,000 clones, 65% to 85% seen once. This clonotype originated in a boy aged 2 to 10 in good health and CMV-seronegative. The rearrangement uses TRBV5-4 and TRBJ1-2; TRBD1 agrees at 8 bases. The specimen was PBMCs. In nucleotides, the CDR3 is TGTGCCAGCAGCGCACAGGGGGGTGGTGGCTACACCTTC. Its protein product is CASSAQGGGGYTF.